This T cell receptor (beta chain) originates from a study of T-cell memory formation after mild COVID-19. General study points: Memory sampled before infection contained some responding clones, suggesting cross-reactive memory joined. Contracting clones from day 15 to 85 showed balanced CD4/CD8; later expanders favored CD4+.

Between the trimmed V and J ends, which lost 1 base and 5 bases, there was a span of 8 bases. Germline V gives CDR1 LGHNA, CDR2 YSLEER. The CDR3 length is 14 residues. This clonotype was seen a handful of times. Its antigen remains unknown. TCRdb re-called the 5' RACE reads with MiXCR, one entry per CDR3 protein. The data contain 70,000 to 95,000 distinct CDR3 sequences, around 13% of them singletons. The chain carries TRBV4-3 and TRBJ2-2, with D possibly matching TRBD2 (5 bases). The receptor was derived from a young man who had mild COVID-19 (a few samples of this study predate the infection). Cell type and time point are not known. The sequenced sample consisted of PBMCs or a T cell subset sorted from them (not recorded which). The CDR3 coding sequence is TGCGCCAGCAGCCAAGGTCGCGGGACCGGGGAGCTGTTTTTT. As protein: CASSQGRGTGELFF.